Below are 16 T cell receptor beta chains sequenced from a single sample in a study of cytomegalovirus exposure and HLA in healthy donors (dated by TCRdb to 2016 to 2017). The method behind the library was the immunoSEQ multiplex PCR assay. For the multiplex PCR, a mixture combining 60 forward primers for TCR Vbeta segments and 13 reverse primers for TCR Jbeta segments was used. TCRdb retrieved this table from immuneACCESS and kept in-frame rearrangements only. Not all clones are present; in checked studies, unresolved V genes account for under half, and no reason is known for the remainder. For this sample there are more than 150,000 clones; more than 80% appear just once. In total, the top ten clones hold 0.6% to 0.7% of the sample. The sequenced sample was PBMCs. The receptors come from a boy between 10 and 17 years old in good health and CMV-seronegative.

The chain recombines TRBV9 with TRBJ2-2, with 10 positions matching TRBD2. CDR1 is SGDLS, CDR2 YYNGEE, per germline. The CDR3 spans 17 residues. With 0 bases clipped from V and 1 base from J, the junction kept 3 bases outside the gene matches. The CDR3 loop is CASSVAVAGGNTGELFF. In nucleotides, the CDR3 is TGTGCCAGCAGCGTAGCCGTAGCGGGGGGGAACACCGGGGAGCTGTTTTTT.

The V gene is TRBV18, the J gene TRBJ2-1; TRBD1 matches at 10 bases. Looked up from germline, CDR1 is KGHSH and CDR2 is LQKENI. V lost 5 bases and J lost 8; bases outside the gene matches: 12. This CDR3 has 16 amino acids. The CDR3 DNA reads TGTGCCAGCTCATTCACCCGGGACAGGGGATTATATGAGCAGTTCTTC. Its translation is CASSFTRDRGLYEQFF.

The chain joins TRBV11-1 to TRBJ2-1; TRBD2 aligns across 7 bases. This CDR3 region has 15 residues. The junction had 5 bases not matched to a gene; V was cut back by 3 bases and J by 3 bases. Germline lookup yields CDR1 SGHAT and CDR2 FQDESV (reference sequence). CDR3 residues: CASSLASGDYNEQFF. In DNA, the CDR3 is TGTGCCAGCAGCTTGGCTAGCGGAGACTACAATGAGCAGTTCTTC.

The chain is built from TRBV4-2 and TRBJ2-1, with 11 bases that match TRBD2. With V trimmed by 1 base and J by 4 bases, 3 bases remained unmatched. The germline V gene encodes CDR1 LGHNA and CDR2 YNFKEQ. CDR3 length: 16 residues. The CDR3 DNA reads TGTGCCAGCAGCCAAGGGACTAGCGGGCTTTACAATGAGCAGTTCTTC. Translating gives CASSQGTSGLYNEQFF.

The chain combines TRBV5-4 with TRBJ2-1; no definite D call. V was cut by 9 bases and J by 0 bases, with 10 bases left in between. Germline-derived CDR1 and CDR2 are SGHNT and YYREEE (reference sequence). The CDR3 length is 13 residues. The CDR3 DNA follows: TGTGCCACCCGAGGAAGCTCCTACAATGAGCAGTTCTTC. This codes for CATRGSSYNEQFF.

This rearrangement joins TRBV27 to TRBJ2-5; TRBD1 aligns across 7 bases. The J call is in doubt because the DNA end fits TRBJ2-7 better. The CDR3 spans 14 residues. Germline V gives CDR1 MNHEY, CDR2 SMNVEV (reference sequence). In nucleotides, the CDR3 is TGTGCCAGCAGTTTTGACAGGGCGCCCTACGAGCAGTACTTC. It is translated as CASSFDRAPYEQYF.

The V and J genes are TRBV19 and TRBJ2-1, with D possibly being TRBD1 (5 bases). CDR1 is LNHDA, CDR2 SQIVND, per germline (reference sequence). Trimming shortened V by 5 bases and J by 12 bases, and 14 bases separated the two germline ends. The CDR3 is 12 amino acids. The DNA of the CDR3 is TGTGCCAGTAGTCCTGGGGCCGGTGGGCAGTTCTTC. Translated, it gives CASSPGAGGQFF.

In this sample, this clone turned up a few times. This chain joins TRBV15 and TRBJ2-7; 12 bases match TRBD2. The CDR3 covers 14 residues. Looked up from germline, CDR1 is LNHNV and CDR2 is YYDKDF (reference sequence). V was clipped by 5 bases and J by 6 bases; unmatched bases: 5. The CDR3: CATSARLAGAEQYF. Written as DNA, the CDR3 is TGTGCCACCAGCGCCCGACTAGCGGGAGCCGAGCAGTACTTC.

V is TRBV19 and J is TRBJ1-1; possible D gene TRBD1, 6 bases. The V and J ends lost 1 base and 4 bases respectively, with 10 bases between them. The CDR3 is made up of 14 amino acids. The germline CDR1 and CDR2 sequences are LNHDA and SQIVND (reference sequence). The DNA of the CDR3 is TGTGCCAGTAGTATAGCGACAGGTCCCACTGAAGCTTTCTTT. Translation: CASSIATGPTEAFF.

This clone appeared a single time. CDR3 residues: CASSFKWGDYEQYF. CDR3 coding DNA: TGTGCCAGCAGCTTTAAATGGGGGGACTACGAGCAGTACTTC. The rearrangement joins TRBV7-2 to TRBJ2-7; D may be TRBD2 (6 bases). The germline V and J ends were trimmed by 3 bases and 3 bases, with 12 bases remaining between them. Germline V gives CDR1 SGHTA, CDR2 FQGNSA. CDR3 length: 14 residues.

As for this clone: An end of the junction differs from the germline gene, which may be a read error. CDR3 sequence (DNA): TGTTCCAGCAGCCCTTACACCGGGGAGCTGTTTTTT. This gives the protein CSSSPYTGELFF. The chain uses TRBV7-9 and TRBJ2-2; D is unresolved. In germline, CDR1 is SEHNR, CDR2 FQNEAQ (reference sequence). CDR3 length equals 12 residues.

The chain is built from TRBV6-1 and TRBJ1-1; TRBD1 aligns across 7 bases. After removal of 6 bases from V and 3 bases from J, the junction contained 7 bases not matched to a gene. CDR1 is MNHNS, CDR2 SASEGT, per germline. The length of the CDR3 is 14 residues. As DNA, the CDR3 is TGTGCCAGCAGGAGAGACAGGGCGGACACTGAAGCTTTCTTT. Translating it yields CASRRDRADTEAFF.

The chain recombines TRBV4-3 with TRBJ2-3, with TRBD2 matching over 9 bases. Germline V gene lookup returns CDR1 LGHNA and CDR2 YSLEER. The CDR3 consists of 18 residues. The V gene end was trimmed by 0 bases and the J gene end by 3 bases; junction bases not matched to a gene: 10. This chain's CDR3 is CASSQDNTASGITDTQYF. As DNA, the CDR3 is TGCGCCAGCAGCCAAGATAACACCGCTAGCGGGATTACAGATACGCAGTATTTT.

The chain is built from TRBV11-3 and TRBJ1-1; D is perhaps TRBD1 (6 bases). Per the germline V gene, CDR1 is SGHNT and CDR2 is YENEEA. The CDR3 has 13 amino acids. V was trimmed by 5 bases and J by 4 bases, leaving 11 bases between them. CDR3 protein: CASSHDRLTEAFF. The CDR3 region has the DNA TGTGCCAGCAGCCACGACAGGCTCACTGAAGCTTTCTTT.

V gene TRBV10-2 combines with J gene TRBJ2-2; 9 bases fit TRBD2. Germline V gene lookup returns CDR1 WSHSY and CDR2 SAAADI. The trim removed 4 bases at V and 6 bases at J, leaving 3 bases unmatched. This CDR3 region has 14 residues. CDR3 sequence: CASSASGGPGELFF. CDR3 DNA sequence: TGCGCCAGCAGTGCAAGCGGGGGGCCCGGGGAGCTGTTTTTT.

The chain employs TRBV18 and TRBJ2-1, with 12 nucleotides matching TRBD2. The CDR3 spans 16 residues. After removal of 2 bases from V and 8 bases from J, the junction contained 7 bases not matched to a gene. Germline values: CDR1 KGHSH, CDR2 LQKENI. The CDR3 nucleotides are TGTGCCAGCTCACCAATCACTAGCGGGAGGAGGTATGAGCAGTTCTTC. Its protein is CASSPITSGRRYEQFF. The complete variable domain, with remaining parts taken from reference TRBV18 and TRBJ2-1, reads NAGVMQNPRHLVRRRGQEARLRCSPMKGHSHVYWYRQLPEEGLKFMVYLQKENIIDESGMPKERFSAEFPKEGPSILRIQQVVRGDSAAYFCASSPITSGRRYEQFFGPGTRLTVL.